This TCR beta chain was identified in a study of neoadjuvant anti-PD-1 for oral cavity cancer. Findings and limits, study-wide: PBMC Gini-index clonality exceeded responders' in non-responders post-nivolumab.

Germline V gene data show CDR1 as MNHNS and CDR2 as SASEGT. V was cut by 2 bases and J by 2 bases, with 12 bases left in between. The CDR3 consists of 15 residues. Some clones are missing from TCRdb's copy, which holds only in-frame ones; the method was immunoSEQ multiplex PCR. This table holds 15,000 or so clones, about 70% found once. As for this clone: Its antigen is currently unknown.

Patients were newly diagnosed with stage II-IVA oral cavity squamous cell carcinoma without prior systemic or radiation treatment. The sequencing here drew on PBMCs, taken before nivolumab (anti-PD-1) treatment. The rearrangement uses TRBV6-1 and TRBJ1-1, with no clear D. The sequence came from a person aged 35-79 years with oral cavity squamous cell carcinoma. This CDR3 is CASSESRALNTEAFF. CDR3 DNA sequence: TGTGCCAGCAGTGAAAGCCGGGCCCTTAACACTGAAGCTTTCTTT.